This T cell receptor beta chain was recorded in a study of cytomegalovirus exposure and HLA in healthy donors. Study observations and caveats: CMV serostatus was the sole immune exposure information available. Researchers catalogued approximately 170 TCR beta chains as cytomegalovirus-associated.

In the case of this clone: The target antigen is unknown.

In the PCR, 60 Vbeta and 13 Jbeta primers were used. Only in-frame clones appear in the TCRdb table, and some are missing; sequencing was by immunoSEQ multiplex PCR. The sample features around 100,000 clones, with approximately 3.7% in its top ten. The specimen was PBMCs. The clonotype originates from a man between 40 and 49 years old in good health and CMV-seronegative.

CDR3 sequence (DNA): TGTGCCAGCACCGAACAGGGGATCTATGGCTACACCTTC. Amino acids: CASTEQGIYGYTF. The chain combines TRBV6-1 with TRBJ1-2; 7 bases line up with TRBD1. The CDR3 is 13 amino acids. Trimming took 7 bases from V and 4 from J; bases not matched to a gene: 6. The germline V gene has CDR1 MNHNS and CDR2 SASEGT.